Described below is a single TCR beta chain sequence and its context. Its antigen is unknown. No quality values exist for individual bases; no much larger clone is one base distant. The data originate from a study of shared clonotypes between healthy human individuals (TCRdb year 2020). In the study overall: Three men and a couple of women, aged 18 to 49 years, made up the cohort. Different laboratories and diverse techniques were used to prepare libraries and sequence TCR repertoires, to increase sequencing depth and limit assay-specific biases. Each donor's leukapheresis produced roughly between roughly 0.85 and 9 billion PBMCs. The study deeply sequenced blood TCR repertoires of five healthy adults to estimate repertoire size and the extent of clonotype sharing between individuals. For each donor, CD4 naive and CD4 memory were each given three plates, CD8 naive was given two plates, and CD8 memory was given one plate. The investigation overall reported the following: Because the study included a small number of donors, the genetic and exposure-history diversity represented was limited. Clonotypes shared by all four sorted-subset donors showed higher generation probabilities than non-shared clonotypes. Only blood was sampled, and tissue TCR repertoires likely differ from those in blood. Incomplete sequencing was indicated by rarefaction of sorted-subset datasets, despite the large sequencing depth. When a handful of donors were compared, the shared fraction of clonotypes was about 5.4% for naive CD4, approximately 3.5% for naive CD8, roughly 2.5% for memory CD4, and roughly 0.4% for memory CD8. Pairwise subsampling indicated that sequencing depth was expected to affect the degree of clonotype sharing among donors. Naive subsets generally had larger estimated clonotype richness than memory subsets did.

The CDR3, from cysteine to phenylalanine, totals 16 residues. Only the CDR3 part of the read is kept: 48 bases, read in frame from the first base. CDR1 KGHSH and CDR2 LQKENI are derived from the germline V gene. V loses 5 bases, J loses 5 bases, and the germline ends lie 19 bases apart. Donors were healthy HIV-negative adults with no recently reported acute infections or vaccinations. All donors were Caucasian adults living in Nashville, Tennessee, USA. Magnetic negative selection was used to enrich CD4+ T cells, after which naive cells were positively selected on CD45RA and the negative fraction became the memory subset. Blood was collected by leukapheresis, and PBMCs were isolated by Ficoll-Histopaque density gradient centrifugation and then cryopreserved in liquid nitrogen vapor phase. Purity and quantity of every magnetically sorted T cell population were checked by analytical flow cytometry. Each sorted fraction had its genomic DNA isolated and then quantified by UV absorbance on a Nanodrop 2000c.

TCR CDR3 regions were amplified from genomic DNA by multiplex PCR using the deep immunoSEQ assay. Extracted genomic DNA from each cell subset was distributed evenly across all wells of several immunoSEQ 96-well plates, and each plate was treated as a replicate. For sorted subsets, 200 to 250 ng genomic DNA, equal to 25,000 to 35,000 T cell genomes, was loaded into each replicate PCR. Purified libraries were measured with a Qubit 3.0 fluorometer, size-checked on a Bioanalyzer 2100, and measured again with the KAPA Library Quantification kit. A separate single-read 150-cycle Illumina NextSeq 550 flow cell was used to sequence each immunoSEQ 96-well plate. Per the authors' processing: Because only junctional sequences without quality scores were contained in the immunoSEQ output, filtering matching that applied to full-length reads could not be performed. Sequences were annotated with PyIR, a Python wrapper for IgBLAST v1.9, using IMGT germline references to assign V/J genes and CDR3. Reads were removed for weak V/J assignments (E-value above 1e-6), missing CDR3, stop codons, out-of-frame junctions, or ambiguous translated residues. A V3J clonotype was defined by an identical inferred V gene, J gene, and CDR3 amino acid sequence. Percentage overlap between repertoires was calculated by dividing the number of shared unique clonotypes by the size of the smaller repertoire. RTK rarefaction, the Chao1 estimator, and Recon v2.1 estimates of unobserved clonotypes were used to assess repertoire richness. Generation probabilities were computed with OLGA for all TCRbeta clonotypes obtained by the gDNA method from a handful of donors. Here the immuneACCESS table is served through TCRdb, limited to in-frame sequences with V and J called. Missing clones are a known gap in these copies; in checked studies unresolved V genes cover under half, and the rest lacks a known reason. That table is the source of V, J and clone size, and D and trimming were worked out from the DNA. The sample has roughly 2.6 million clones on record, over 85% of them singletons. Of the sample, 0.11% to 0.15% falls within the top ten clones.

The sequence came from a man aged 18 to 29 in good health. The rearrangement combines TRBV18 with TRBJ1-3; no confident D gene assignment can be made. Material: naive CD4+ T cells sorted from blood. Taken with the paper, the label for cell subset or site translates to: CD45RA+ positively selected. Read as DNA, the sequence is TGTGCCAGCTCAAATTCATCGGGATTCCTAAGAAACACCATATATTTT. Its translation is CASSNSSGFLRNTIYF.